One and the same sample provided the 4 T cell receptor beta chains below, sequenced in a study of blood T cells in healthy people across ages. For the second PCR, which ran for about 6 to 11 cycles, a sample-barcoded 5' primer and a J-beta primer mix were used. MiXCR, run by TCRdb on the 5' RACE reads, gives a single entry per CDR3 protein. The sample lists about 1.6 million distinct CDR3 sequences, about 35% occurring once. The sequenced sample consisted of blood. These TCRs come from a woman younger than 45 in good health.

The chain has TRBV30 and TRBJ2-2; D is perhaps TRBD1 (5 bases). V lost 3 bases, J lost 7 bases, and 12 bases lay in between. This CDR3 has 13 residues. CDR1 and CDR2 from the germline V gene are GTSNPN and SVGIG (reference sequence). CDR3 in amino acids: CAWRSGMNGELFF. The CDR3 DNA follows: TGTGCCTGGAGATCAGGGATGAACGGGGAGCTGTTTTTT.

This clonotype has more than one count but fewer than ten. V and J are TRBV29-1 and TRBJ1-4; TRBD1 might be the D (6 bases). The CDR3 is made up of 12 amino acids. V lost 6 bases and J 11 bases, leaving 16 bases between the germline ends. Germline V CDR1 and CDR2: SQVTM, ANQGSEA. The CDR3 nucleotides are TGCAGCGTGAGGGACGGGGGCGTGAAACTGTTTTTT. Translated: CSVRDGGVKLFF.

This clonotype was recorded a few times. The rearrangement uses TRBV7-2 and TRBJ2-3, with 8 bases matching TRBD1. The CDR3 extends over 15 amino acids. Germline values: CDR1 SGHTA, CDR2 FQGNSA. With 3 bases clipped from V and 11 bases from J, the junction kept 13 bases outside the gene matches. CDR3 loop: CASSFGGQGAVGQYF. As DNA, the CDR3 is TGTGCCAGCAGCTTCGGCGGGCAGGGGGCGGTTGGGCAGTATTTT.

This chain uses TRBV7-8 with TRBJ2-5; 12 bases agree with TRBD2. The germline gives CDR1 SGHVS, CDR2 FQNEAQ. The CDR3 runs 17 residues. The ends lost 2 bases at V and 1 base at J; junction bases unmatched: 5. The CDR3 nucleotides are TGTGCCAGCAGCTTACCTGGACTAGCGGGGCCCCAAGAGACCCAGTACTTC. This gives the protein CASSLPGLAGPQETQYF.